The entry below gives a single TCR beta chain sequence along with its context. Its antigen has not been determined. Base quality data are lacking; no much larger clone is found one base away. The donors were included in the validation cohort of some 120 subjects, a group kept apart from the roughly 700-subject first cohort. The record originates from a study of cytomegalovirus exposure and HLA in healthy donors (dated by TCRdb to about 2017). Background on the whole study: According to a later analysis, the 120 or so validation repertoires were produced on the same platform as the roughly 700 repertoires of the first cohort. A separate validation cohort of roughly 120 different subjects was used in addition to the approximately 640-subject first cohort. To predict cytomegalovirus infection status, the study brought together high-throughput TCR immunosequencing, statistical association of individual TCRs with disease status, and machine learning. The study aimed to test whether cataloging public T cell receptors could reveal signatures of past pathogen exposure. Here is what the overall study found, with its caveats: The classifier was reported to diagnose cytomegalovirus status with high specificity and sensitivity in both the original cohort and the validation cohort. In the study, 164 TCR beta chains were listed as associated with cytomegalovirus. In a later analysis, TCRs clustered in the first cohort were found to also tend to co-occur in the roughly 130 validation repertoires, with over 90% of cluster scores above 0. Across donors, most TCR sequences were observed very rarely, whereas some public TCRs were present in many individuals. The authors suggested that the approach could potentially be generalized to other disease states and immunological phenotypes. A later analysis lacked HLA typing for the validation cohort, so it scored co-occurrence in that cohort across all 120 or so repertoires. In vitro tests confirmed that a few of the cytomegalovirus-associated TCR beta chains recognize cytomegalovirus antigens.

The library came from the immunoSEQ multiplex PCR assay. As for the original processing: A statistical classification framework was built for diagnosing cytomegalovirus status from the catalog of TCR beta chain sequences. What TCRdb holds here is the immuneACCESS table cut down to in-frame rearrangements. Part of the clones is not present; checked against another copy, under half of the missing clones reflect an unresolved V gene, and the others are unexplained. That table gives V, J and clone size, and the DNA gave D and trimming. Recorded for this sample are approximately 270,000 clones; roughly nine tenths of them occurred a single time. More than 10% of the sample belongs to the ten largest clones. This TCR was recovered from a man aged 18-30 years in good health and CMV-seropositive. Sequencing was carried out using PBMCs.

The DNA sequence is TGTGCCAGCAGTTTCGAGGGAGGGGAGGGCCCAGATTTCTACAATGAGCAGTTCTTC. Translated, this is CASSFEGGEGPDFYNEQFF. This sequence uses TRBV27 and TRBJ2-1; 7 bases in between match TRBD2. Based on the germline V gene (reference sequence), the CDR1 and CDR2 sequences are MNHEY and SMNVEV. Trimming takes 3 bases off V and 3 bases off J; junction bases not matched to a gene: 17. The CDR3 covers 19 residues, taking in both the cysteine and the phenylalanine. Only CDR3 DNA is held: 57 bases, read in frame from base 1.